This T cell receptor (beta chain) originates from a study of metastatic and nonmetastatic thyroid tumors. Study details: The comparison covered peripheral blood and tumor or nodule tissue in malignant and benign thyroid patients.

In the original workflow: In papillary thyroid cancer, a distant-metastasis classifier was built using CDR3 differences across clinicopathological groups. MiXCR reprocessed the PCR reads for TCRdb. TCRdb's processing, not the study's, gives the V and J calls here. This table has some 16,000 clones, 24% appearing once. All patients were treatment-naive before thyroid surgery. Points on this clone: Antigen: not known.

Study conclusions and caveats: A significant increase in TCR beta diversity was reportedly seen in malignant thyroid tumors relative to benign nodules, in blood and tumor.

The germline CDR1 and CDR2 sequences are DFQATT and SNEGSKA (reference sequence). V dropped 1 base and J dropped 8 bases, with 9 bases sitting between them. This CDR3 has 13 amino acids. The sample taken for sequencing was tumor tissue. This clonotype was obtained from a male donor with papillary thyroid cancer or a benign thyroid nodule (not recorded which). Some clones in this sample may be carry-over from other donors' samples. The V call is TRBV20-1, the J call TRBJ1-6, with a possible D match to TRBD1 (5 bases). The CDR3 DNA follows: TGCAGTGCTAGAGCAGGGCCTGATTCACCCCTCCACTTT. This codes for CSARAGPDSPLHF.